This TCR beta chain was retrieved from a study of shared clonotypes between healthy human individuals. Findings and caveats of the study: Blood was the only sampled material, and tissue repertoires likely differ. A reduction in generation probabilities was seen for non-shared clonotypes relative to those shared by all four donors. Represented genetic and exposure-history diversity was restricted by having few donors.

Clones were read by immunoSEQ multiplex PCR, and TCRdb kept only the in-frame ones, dropping some. Of more than 2 million clones in the sample, just under 95% are singletons; the top ten hold 0.9% to 1.4%. In the naive CD8 group, cells lacked CD45RO and were positively selected for CCR7, so terminally differentiated effector memory CD45RA+ cells were left out. Among the donors, all were Caucasian adults who lived in Nashville, Tennessee. Trimming took 6 bases from V and 4 from J, leaving 9 bases between them. The germline V gene encodes CDR1 SQVTM and CDR2 ANQGSEA. CDR3 length equals 12 residues. Turning to this clone: Its antigen is not known.

Sequenced sample: naive CD8+ T cells sorted from blood. This clonotype was obtained from a man between 18 and 29 years old in good health. The rearrangement links TRBV29-1 to TRBJ1-4; possibly TRBD1 for D (5 bases). The CDR3 protein is CSVRQFNEKLFF. The CDR3 DNA is TGCAGCGTCCGACAGTTTAATGAAAAACTGTTTTTT.